Shown below are 28 T cell receptor beta chains from a single sample sequenced in a study of identical twins. One entry per CDR3 protein results from TCRdb running MiXCR on the 5' RACE reads. Altogether some 320,000 distinct CDR3 sequences are present, around 12% being singletons, with the ten largest covering 7.2%. The sample also formed part of further work on yellow fever vaccine responses in identical twins.

Sample: CD8+ T cells sorted from blood. The receptors were gathered from a woman between 18 and 29 years old in good health.

This clonotype was picked up many times. V usage is TRBV5-1 and J usage is TRBJ1-5, with TRBD1 identical over 8 bases. In germline, CDR1 is SGHRS, CDR2 YFSETQ. The CDR3 has 15 residues. The junction had 4 bases not matched to a gene; V was cut back by 0 bases and J by 5 bases. The CDR3 loop reads CASSLGHRGDQPQHF. The CDR3 coding sequence is TGCGCCAGCAGCTTGGGGCACAGGGGGGATCAGCCCCAGCATTTT.

The chain has TRBV6-1 and TRBJ2-7; D not resolved. The ends were cut back, 2 bases at V and 1 base at J, with 15 bases in the middle. The germline V gene encodes CDR1 MNHNS and CDR2 SASEGT. CDR3 length: 16 amino acids. As DNA, the CDR3 is TGTGCCAGCAGTGAATTTGAAGGGTCGACGTCCTACGAGCAGTACGTC. Its translation: CASSEFEGSTSYEQYV.

This clonotype has more than one count but fewer than ten. V is TRBV7-9 and J is TRBJ2-7; D is possibly TRBD2 (5 bases). Germline V gene sequence: CDR1 SEHNR, CDR2 FQNEAQ (reference sequence). The germline V and J ends were trimmed by 5 bases and 0 bases, with 11 bases remaining between them. The length of the CDR3 is 14 residues. CDR3 protein: CASSAKGDSYEQYF. CDR3 in DNA: TGTGCCAGCAGCGCGAAGGGAGACTCCTACGAGCAGTACTTC.

The sample holds many counts of this clonotype. The V call is TRBV10-3, the J call TRBJ2-6; TRBD1 aligns across 8 bases. The CDR3 covers 18 residues. With 3 bases clipped from V and 1 base from J, the junction kept 8 bases outside the gene matches. Germline V gives CDR1 ENHRY, CDR2 SYGVKD. The CDR3 here is CAISDRDRSSSGANVLTF. The DNA of the CDR3 is TGTGCCATCAGTGATCGGGACAGGAGTAGTTCTGGGGCCAACGTCCTGACTTTC.

This clonotype was seen a handful of times. The chain links TRBV4-1 to TRBJ2-5; D is uncertain. CDR1 MGHRA and CDR2 YSYEKL come from the germline V gene. Deletions cut 3 bases from V and 4 bases from J, with 9 bases between. The CDR3 runs 13 residues. The chain's CDR3 is CASSHPGSETQYF. DNA for the CDR3: TGCGCCAGCAGCCACCCCGGGTCAGAGACCCAGTACTTC.

This clonotype was seen ten or more times. The chain uses TRBV5-1 and TRBJ2-3; perhaps TRBD2 as D (6 bases). This CDR3 contains 14 residues. Trimming cost V 7 bases and J 1 base, with 13 bases left between them. Germline V gene lookup returns CDR1 SGHRS and CDR2 YFSETQ. Here the CDR3 reads CASGDFIGTDTQYF. The DNA for the CDR3 is TGCGCCAGCGGGGACTTCATTGGCACAGATACGCAGTATTTT.

This clonotype was seen at least ten times. The chain is built from TRBV4-1 and TRBJ1-1; weak D call: TRBD1 (5 bases). With 0 bases removed from V and 8 bases from J, the gap between germline ends came to 10 bases. The CDR3 has 13 residues. Germline loops: CDR1 MGHRA, CDR2 YSYEKL. The CDR3 DNA reads as TGCGCCAGCAGCCAAGAGGGGGGGAAGGAAGCTTTCTTT. Protein sequence: CASSQEGGKEAFF.

The rearrangement joins TRBV6-1 to TRBJ2-1; 7 positions match TRBD2. The V gene end was trimmed by 6 bases and the J gene end by 5 bases; junction bases not matched to a gene: 7. In germline, CDR1 is MNHNS, CDR2 SASEGT. The CDR3 length is 14 residues. The CDR3 loop is CASRPSLADNEQFF. The CDR3 DNA sequence: TGTGCCAGCAGACCGTCGCTAGCGGACAATGAGCAGTTCTTC.

This clonotype has more than one count but fewer than ten. The chain is built from TRBV12-3 or TRBV12-4 and TRBJ2-1, with TRBD2 identical over 9 bases. The CDR3 is 17 residues long. V lost 4 bases to trimming and J lost 6 bases; unmatched junction nucleotides: 13. CDR3 nucleotides: TGTGCCAGCAGTTCCCAACGCCTAGCGGGACCGTCCAATGAGCAGTTCTTC. Protein product: CASSSQRLAGPSNEQFF.

This clonotype has ten or more counts. The V and J genes are TRBV5-1 and TRBJ2-1; the D gene is possibly TRBD2 (7 bases). Deletions cut 1 base from V and 0 bases from J, with 11 bases between. Germline V gene data show CDR1 as SGHRS and CDR2 as YFSETQ. This CDR3 comprises 16 residues. CDR3 DNA sequence: TGCGCCAGCAGCTTGAGGGGGGGGATCTCCTACAATGAGCAGTTCTTC. This encodes CASSLRGGISYNEQFF.

This clonotype showed up just a few times. The chain combines TRBV7-9 with TRBJ2-5; D might be TRBD1 (6 bases). The CDR3 has 13 residues. From germline, CDR1 is SEHNR and CDR2 FQNEAQ (reference sequence). Trimming removed 5 bases from V and 5 bases from J, with 12 bases in between. CDR3 sequence reads: CASSPTGYETQYF. CDR3 DNA sequence: TGTGCCAGCAGCCCGACAGGTTACGAGACCCAGTACTTC.

The chain combines TRBV12-3 or TRBV12-4 with TRBJ2-1; 10 nucleotides line up with TRBD1. The CDR3 is made up of 19 amino acids. V lost 4 bases and J lost 4; bases outside the gene matches: 16. The CDR3 DNA sequence: TGTGCCAGCAGTTCCACAATGCACCGGGACAGGGGCCATTACAATGAGCAGTTCTTC. Its translation is CASSSTMHRDRGHYNEQFF.

The chain carries TRBV9 and TRBJ2-1, with D maybe TRBD2 (7 bases). Germline CDR1 reads SGDLS; CDR2 reads YYNGEE. V lost 4 bases, J lost 7 bases, and 18 bases lay in between. CDR3 size: 15 residues. CDR3: CASSPLGGLKNEQFF. In DNA, the CDR3 is TGTGCCAGCAGCCCCTTGGGGGGGCTAAAAAATGAGCAGTTCTTC.

J is TRBJ1-5 and V is TRBV25-1; unclear D gene. Germline V CDR1 and CDR2: MGHDK, SYGVNS. Trimming pared 2 bases from V and 6 bases from J, leaving 11 bases between. The CDR3 is 14 amino acids. The CDR3 loop reads CASSERGAGQPQHF. CDR3 nucleotides: TGTGCCAGCAGTGAACGAGGAGCAGGTCAGCCCCAGCATTTT.

This clonotype was counted many times. V gene TRBV5-1 combines with J gene TRBJ2-5; D is uncertain. The CDR3 totals 15 residues. V shed 0 bases and J shed 0 bases, with 9 bases lying between them. Germline V gives CDR1 SGHRS, CDR2 YFSETQ. CDR3 nucleotides: TGCGCCAGCAGCTTGGATCCCAGTCACCAAGAGACCCAGTACTTC. This sequence encodes CASSLDPSHQETQYF.

V is TRBV20-1 and J is TRBJ1-2; D is possibly TRBD1 (5 bases). Germline V gene lookup returns CDR1 DFQATT and CDR2 SNEGSKA (reference sequence). Trimming shortened V by 7 bases and J by 8 bases, and 26 bases separated the two germline ends. The CDR3 runs 15 residues. CDR3 DNA sequence: TGCAGTGGGGTAGACCGGGACCCTAGAGGGGAAGGCTACACCTTC. It translates to CSGVDRDPRGEGYTF.

This clonotype was counted a few times. The chain couples TRBV2 to TRBJ2-1, with 7 bases aligning to TRBD2. J lost 7 bases, V lost 3 bases, and 12 bases had no gene match. CDR3 length: 16 residues. Germline CDR1 is SNHLY and CDR2 is FYNNEI. This chain's CDR3 is CASSEGSGNLKNEQFF. CDR3 bases: TGTGCCAGCAGTGAGGGGAGCGGGAACCTAAAGAATGAGCAGTTCTTC.

This clonotype was observed many times. This rearrangement joins TRBV12-3 or TRBV12-4 to TRBJ2-1; a possible D gene is TRBD2 (6 bases). This CDR3 comprises 15 residues. Trimming shortened V by 1 base and J by 6 bases, and 13 bases separated the two germline ends. This chain's CDR3 is CASSLEGLRVNEQFF. The CDR3 DNA reads TGTGCCAGCAGTTTAGAGGGACTCCGGGTCAATGAGCAGTTCTTC.

The table lists this clonotype with a few counts. The chain carries TRBV5-6 and TRBJ1-1, with D tentatively TRBD1 (6 bases). The V gene lost 4 bases and the J gene lost 5 bases, with 15 bases spanning the gap. This CDR3 is built from 14 residues. From germline, CDR1 is SGHDT and CDR2 YYEEEE. CDR3 coding DNA: TGTGCCAGCAGCCCAGGGGTCGCGGGGACTGAAGCTTTCTTT. This encodes CASSPGVAGTEAFF.

This clonotype was detected ten times or more. V usage is TRBV2 and J usage is TRBJ2-1; 9 nucleotides agree with TRBD2. Germline assignment: CDR1 SNHLY and CDR2 FYNNEI. The CDR3 sequence is 15 residues long. Trimming took 3 bases from V and 0 from J; bases not matched to a gene: 0. The CDR3 DNA sequence: TGTGCCAGCAGTGATAGCGGGAGCTCCTACAATGAGCAGTTCTTC. Its translation is CASSDSGSSYNEQFF.

This clonotype was observed a few times. The J gene is TRBJ2-1, the V gene TRBV28, with D perhaps TRBD2 (6 bases). This CDR3 has 14 residues. Germline-derived CDR1 and CDR2 are MDHEN and SYDVKM. Between the trimmed V and J ends, which lost 3 bases and 7 bases, there was a span of 13 bases. CDR3 loop: CASSLGSGGNEQFF. The CDR3 DNA is TGTGCCAGCAGTTTGGGTAGCGGAGGAAATGAGCAGTTCTTC.

V is TRBV6-5 and J is TRBJ1-6; D unclear. Trimming took 0 bases from V and 5 from J, leaving 11 bases between them. From germline, CDR1 is MNHEY and CDR2 SVGAGI. This CDR3 has 16 amino acids. The CDR3 region has the DNA TGTGCCAGCAGTTACTCTGTTGGTAGCGATAATTCACCCCTCCACTTT. Its protein is CASSYSVGSDNSPLHF.

This clonotype has only a few counts. This chain links TRBV11-3 with TRBJ1-2; no reliable D call. The V end was cut by 5 bases, the J end by 1 base, with 8 bases between. The germline CDR1 and CDR2 sequences are SGHNT and YENEEA. The CDR3 runs 13 residues. The CDR3 reads CASSPQDNYGYTF. In nucleotides, the CDR3 is TGTGCCAGCAGCCCCCAGGATAACTATGGCTACACCTTC.

The CDR3 loop is CASSESFGGKSYEQYF. CDR3 bases: TGCGCCAGCAGTGAGTCGTTCGGGGGAAAATCCTACGAGCAGTACTTC. The rearrangement links TRBV10-1 to TRBJ2-7; D perhaps matches TRBD2 (6 bases). Between the trimmed V and J ends, which lost 0 bases and 1 base, there was a span of 13 bases. Germline CDR1 and CDR2: WNHNN and SYGVQD (reference sequence). The CDR3 is 16 amino acids.

The chain joins TRBV29-1 to TRBJ2-1; 12 nucleotides agree with TRBD2. Germline CDR1 SQVTM, CDR2 ANQGSEA. V lost 3 bases to trimming and J lost 0 bases; unmatched junction nucleotides: 15. The CDR3 has 20 residues. The CDR3 DNA is TGCAGCGTTGAGGACAGGGGGACTAGCGGGTTAAAGAGCTCCTACAATGAGCAGTTCTTC. This encodes CSVEDRGTSGLKSSYNEQFF.

This clonotype was seen more than once but under ten times. The J gene is TRBJ2-7, the V gene TRBV27, with 10 bases identical to TRBD1. The CDR3 is made up of 15 amino acids. The germline V gene encodes CDR1 MNHEY and CDR2 SMNVEV (reference sequence). The V gene end was trimmed by 6 bases and the J gene end by 5 bases; junction bases not matched to a gene: 10. The CDR3 nucleotides read TGTGCCAGCAGGTCCCCGGGACAGGGGACTCACGAGCAGTACGTC. The encoded protein is CASRSPGQGTHEQYV.

The V call is TRBV10-3, the J call TRBJ2-2; the D is unclear. Germline values: CDR1 ENHRY, CDR2 SYGVKD. Deletions cut 8 bases from V and 6 bases from J, with 13 bases between. The CDR3 totals 13 residues. This chain's CDR3 is CAIDPDGAGELFF. CDR3 sequence (DNA): TGTGCCATCGATCCAGATGGGGCCGGGGAGCTGTTTTTT.

The chain is built from TRBV18 and TRBJ2-5, with 9 bases aligning to TRBD1. This CDR3 has 16 residues. Germline-derived CDR1 and CDR2 are KGHSH and LQKENI. V trimming: 6 bases; J trimming: 3 bases; junction bases outside the gene matches: 11. The CDR3 loop reads CASSPNPGTGKETQYF. Written as DNA, the CDR3 is TGTGCCAGCTCTCCAAATCCCGGGACAGGGAAAGAGACCCAGTACTTC.